This T cell receptor (beta chain) is from a study of control samples from healthy donors and cancer patients. V shed 4 bases and J 1 base; nucleotides not matched to a gene: 5. CDR1 is SGHRS and CDR2 is YFSETQ in the germline V gene. CDR3 length: 16 residues. Only in-frame clones appear in the TCRdb table, and some are missing; sequencing was by immunoSEQ multiplex PCR. The repertoire holds about 100,000 clones, about 90% seen once, with under 20% in the top ten. The chain recombines TRBV5-1 with TRBJ1-3, with 10 bases aligning to TRBD1. This receptor was obtained from a woman aged 50 to 60 in good health. The specimen was blood. This CDR3 reads CASSPGQGKSGNTIYF. The CDR3 nucleotides are TGCGCCAGCAGCCCGGGACAGGGGAAGTCTGGAAACACCATATATTTT.